This entry concerns a single T cell receptor (beta chain). What it binds is unknown. One base away lies a much larger clone, so this may be a sequencing read error. These data originate in a study of breast tumors, draining lymph nodes, adjacent tissues. Study-wide results and limits: That most tumor T cells come from lymph nodes remained unproven. Tumor and nontumor repertoires were significantly more similar in luminal-like than in basal-like breast cancer. Compared with lymph nodes, tumors were less diverse; compared with nontumor tissue, more.

The lymph nodes were axillary draining lymph nodes from breast cancer patients. Germline CDR1 SGDLS, CDR2 YYNGEE. The CDR3 spans 14 residues. TCRdb itself ran the multiplex PCR reads through MiXCR, one entry per CDR3 protein. The sample carries about 300,000 distinct CDR3 sequences, around 30% recorded once. This chain joins TRBV9 and TRBJ2-1, with 12 bases aligning to TRBD2. The sequence was collected from a female donor with breast cancer. Some clones in this sample may be carry-over from other donors' samples. The sample taken for sequencing was axillary lymph node tissue. The CDR3 region has the DNA TGTGCCAGCAGCGTATTGACTAGCGGGAGAAGTCAGTCCTTC. As protein: CASSVLTSGRSQSF.